These 31 T cell receptor delta chains were all obtained from the same sample, sequenced in a study of Vδ1+ human thymocytes. Study-level results: In the thymus, TRG and TRD repertoires looked highly polyclonal with Gaussian CDR3 lengths.

These receptors' antigens are unknown. Sequences come from RNA converted to cDNA by reverse transcription. The CDR3 regions were amplified by multiplex PCR from V-gene primers to a constant-region primer. TCRdb re-called the multiplex PCR reads through CATT. The sample lists roughly 25,000 delta-chain clones, 7.4% occurring once. Sequencing was carried out using Vdelta1+ gamma-delta thymocytes from the thymus. Subset in this sample: FACS-sorted CD3+ TCRalphabeta- TCRVdelta1+ TCRVdelta2- thymocytes. These receptors were taken from a girl in the first two years of life who had congenital heart surgery.

This clone is labeled as medium-sized. V is TRDV2 and J is TRDJ3, with 8 nucleotides matching TRDD3. The CDR3 is 22 residues long. With V trimmed by 3 bases and J by 0 bases, 18 bases remained unmatched. Germline CDR1 is GEAIGNYY and CDR2 is EKD. The CDR3 region is CACDSIGDWGFTSSWDTRQMFF. The CDR3 DNA reads TGTGCCTGTGACTCCATTGGGGACTGGGGGTTCACGAGCTCCTGGGACACCCGACAGATGTTTTTC.

J is TRDJ1 and V is TRDV1; 12 positions agree with TRDD3. Here the J gene was assigned by germline matching of the DNA, as TCRdb has none. Germline V gene data show CDR1 as TSWWSYY and CDR2 as QGS. With 5 bases clipped from V and 0 bases from J, the junction kept 13 bases outside the gene matches. The CDR3 has 19 amino acids. For the CDR3, the DNA is TGTGCTCTTGGGTCCAACTCAGACTGGGGGATACTCTACACCGATAAACTCATCTTT. The encoded protein is CALGSNSDWGILYTDKLIF.

This clone was seen a handful of times. J is TRDJ1 and V is TRDV1; 8 nucleotides agree with TRDD3. This CDR3 comprises 18 residues. Per the germline V gene, CDR1 is TSWWSYY and CDR2 is QGS. V lost 2 bases to trimming and J lost 0 bases; unmatched junction nucleotides: 11. CDR3 nucleotides: TGTGCTCTTGGGGAAACTACGGGTACTGGGGGTTACACCGATAAACTCATCTTT. Amino acid sequence: CALGETTGTGGYTDKLIF.

The chain links TRDV1 to TRDJ1, with 8 bases matching TRDD3. CDR1 is TSWWSYY, CDR2 QGS, per germline. Trimming cost V 0 bases and J 0 bases; bases outside gene matches: 12. CDR3 length equals 19 residues. The CDR3 nucleotides read TGTGCTCTTGGGGAACTTTCCCGGTCCTACTGGGGGTACACCGATAAACTCATCTTT. Translated: CALGELSRSYWGYTDKLIF.

The V gene is TRDV1, the J gene TRDJ1; 7 bases are a match to TRDD3. Germline trimming cut 0 bases from V and 5 bases from J; bases unmatched to any gene: 24. The CDR3 is 21 amino acids. In germline, CDR1 is TSWWSYY, CDR2 QGS. CDR3 loop: CALGELLGPPVLGYCSDKLIF. The CDR3, as DNA: TGTGCTCTTGGGGAACTTCTTGGTCCCCCCGTACTGGGGTACTGCTCTGATAAACTCATCTTT.

The chain has TRDV1 and TRDJ1; the D is unclear. Trimming removed 4 bases at V and 0 bases at J, with 24 bases between. Germline loops: CDR1 TSWWSYY, CDR2 QGS. The CDR3 has 19 amino acids. The CDR3 nucleotides read TGTGCTCTTGGGGTCCGCTCGCCTCACGGCTGGAAGGACACCGATAAACTCATCTTT. Residues: CALGVRSPHGWKDTDKLIF.

Only a few counts were recorded for this clone. The genes are TRDV1 and TRDJ1, with 8 nucleotides matching TRDD3. From germline, CDR1 is TSWWSYY and CDR2 QGS. This CDR3 comprises 22 residues. Germline trimming cut 2 bases from V and 0 bases from J; bases unmatched to any gene: 23. CDR3 DNA sequence: TGTGCTCTTGGGGAAAATATTCCTAGTGGTTTACTGGGGGCCTTCTACACCGATAAACTCATCTTT. Translated: CALGENIPSGLLGAFYTDKLIF.

The V call is TRDV1, the J call TRDJ1, with D perhaps being TRDD2 or TRDD3 (5 bases each). The J gene, left out of TCRdb, was set here by checking the DNA against germline. Per germline, CDR1 TSWWSYY and CDR2 QGS. The CDR3 loop spans 20 amino acids. The V end was cut by 6 bases, the J end by 0 bases, with 29 bases between. DNA for the CDR3: TGTGCTCTTGGAGACCCCTACGATCCATGGGGCTTACTCAACACCGATAAACTCATCTTT. Translated: CALGDPYDPWGLLNTDKLIF.

This clone was recorded a few times. J is TRDJ1 and V is TRDV1; D is possibly TRDD3 (5 bases). The V gene's germline CDR1 is TSWWSYY and CDR2 QGS. The CDR3 is 16 amino acids. Trimming cost V 2 bases and J 0 bases, with 13 bases left between them. CDR3 sequence reads: CALGEDLLEYTDKLIF. As DNA, the CDR3 is TGTGCTCTTGGGGAAGATCTACTGGAGTACACCGATAAACTCATCTTT.

J is TRDJ1 and V is TRDV1, with 9 bases matching TRDD3. The V gene's germline CDR1 is TSWWSYY and CDR2 QGS. Unmatched junction bases numbered 29, after V lost 4 bases and J lost 11 bases. The CDR3 extends over 20 amino acids. This chain's CDR3 is CALGAKAFLRLGDRIIPLIF. CDR3 nucleotides: TGTGCTCTTGGGGCGAAGGCCTTCTTACGCCTGGGGGATCGAATCATCCCCCTCATCTTT.

In its sample, this clone was seen a few times. The V and J genes are TRDV1 and TRDJ1, with 9 positions matching TRDD3. Germline CDR1 reads TSWWSYY; CDR2 reads QGS. CDR3 length equals 20 residues. The V and J ends lost 2 bases and 2 bases, in that order; junction bases with no gene match: 18. The CDR3 DNA is TGTGCTCTTGGGGAATCACACGACGCCTGGGGGATTGGACAGACCGATAAACTCATCTTT. Amino acid sequence: CALGESHDAWGIGQTDKLIF.

This clone was counted between two and nine times. The chain combines TRDV1 with TRDJ1, with TRDD3 matching 10 bases. Trimming at V came to 4 bases and at J to 3 bases, leaving 17 bases not matched to a gene. CDR1 and CDR2 from the germline V gene are TSWWSYY and QGS. The CDR3 runs 19 residues. In nucleotides, the CDR3 is TGTGCTCTTGGGGCCCTTTTGTCCCGTCCTACTGGGGGATCCGATAAACTCATCTTT. Translated: CALGALLSRPTGGSDKLIF.

The V gene is TRDV1, the J gene TRDJ1; the D gene could be TRDD2 or TRDD3 (6 bases each). Germline V CDR1 and CDR2: TSWWSYY, QGS. Trimming stripped 5 bases from V and 3 bases from J, with 40 bases between. The CDR3 is 23 amino acids. CDR3 nucleotide sequence: TGTGCTCTTGGGTCTCAAGAACCCCTTCCGGACGATACGAAGTGTACCCCTCCCGATAAACTCATCTTT. This codes for CALGSQEPLPDDTKCTPPDKLIF.

J is TRDJ1 and V is TRDV1; weak D call: TRDD3 (7 bases). Trimming shortened V by 5 bases and J by 4 bases, and 23 bases separated the two germline ends. The CDR3 has 17 residues. CDR1 and CDR2 from the germline V gene are TSWWSYY and QGS. The CDR3 is CALGNLLPVLGIDKLIF. The CDR3, as DNA: TGTGCTCTTGGGAACCTCCTACCAGTACTGGGGATCGATAAACTCATCTTT.

The V gene is TRDV1, the J gene TRDJ1; 12 nucleotides align to TRDD3. After removal of 1 base from V and 6 bases from J, the junction contained 27 bases not matched to a gene. The germline CDR1 and CDR2 sequences are TSWWSYY and QGS. The CDR3 sequence is 23 residues long. CDR3 residues: CALGEHGLLLTGGYNDRDHKLIF. The CDR3 region has the DNA TGTGCTCTTGGGGAACACGGCCTACTTTTAACTGGGGGATACAACGATAGGGATCATAAACTCATCTTT.

The chain employs TRDV1 and TRDJ1, with 9 bases identical to TRDD3. TCRdb records no J gene; here it was assigned by comparing the DNA to germline. The CDR3 contains 17 residues. J lost 0 bases, V lost 7 bases, and 12 bases had no gene match. Germline V gene lookup returns CDR1 TSWWSYY and CDR2 QGS. The CDR3 spells CALVLFTGGPNTDKLIF. CDR3 DNA: TGTGCTCTTGTCCTCTTCACTGGGGGACCAAACACCGATAAACTCATCTTT.

This chain uses TRDV1 with TRDJ1; D call uncertain. Deletions cut 1 base from V and 0 bases from J, with 6 bases between. Germline CDR1 and CDR2: TSWWSYY and QGS. CDR3 length equals 14 residues. DNA of the CDR3: TGTGCTCTTGGGGAACCCCATTACACCGATAAACTCATCTTT. Amino acids: CALGEPHYTDKLIF.

This clone came up a few times. The rearrangement joins TRDV1 to TRDJ1; 12 bases fit TRDD3. CDR3 size: 22 residues. V trimming: 3 bases; J trimming: 10 bases; junction bases outside the gene matches: 30. Germline V gives CDR1 TSWWSYY, CDR2 QGS. The CDR3 loop reads CALGDPQAFHSPFSGGYEVLIF. As DNA, the CDR3 is TGTGCTCTTGGGGACCCCCAGGCCTTTCACTCCCCTTTTTCTGGGGGATACGAGGTACTCATCTTT.

V usage is TRDV1 and J usage is TRDJ1, with TRDD3 matching 12 bases. The germline V gene encodes CDR1 TSWWSYY and CDR2 QGS. This CDR3 has 19 residues. V was pared by 1 base and J by 6 bases, with 15 bases of the junction left unmatched. The CDR3 here is CALGEPPHASYWGIHKLIF. The CDR3 DNA sequence: TGTGCTCTTGGGGAACCTCCCCACGCCTCGTACTGGGGGATACATAAACTCATCTTT.

This clone came up a few times. The chain links TRDV1 to TRDJ1; 8 positions agree with TRDD3. Trimming took 0 bases from V and 0 from J; bases not matched to a gene: 27. The CDR3 consists of 24 residues. The germline V gene encodes CDR1 TSWWSYY and CDR2 QGS. CDR3 sequence reads: CALGELIGPTVLGTGGPNTDKLIF. The CDR3 region has the DNA TGTGCTCTTGGGGAACTAATCGGTCCTACGGTACTAGGGACTGGGGGCCCCAACACCGATAAACTCATCTTT.

The chain has TRDV1 and TRDJ1; D tentatively fits TRDD1 or TRDD3 (5 bases each). This CDR3 is 13 amino acids long. V gave up 3 bases and J gave up 4 bases, with 9 bases separating them. Germline CDR1 is TSWWSYY and CDR2 is QGS. CDR3 residues: CALGDKYGDKLIF. CDR3 nucleotide sequence: TGTGCTCTTGGGGACAAATACGGCGATAAACTCATCTTT.

The gene calls are TRDV1 and TRDJ1, with 9 positions matching TRDD3. The CDR3 consists of 20 residues. J gave up 2 bases and V 0 bases, and 16 bases lay outside the gene matches. Germline loops: CDR1 TSWWSYY, CDR2 QGS. CDR3 coding DNA: TGTGCTCTTGGGGAACTATGCCTACTGGGGGAGCCACACCCTACCGATAAACTCATCTTT. This codes for CALGELCLLGEPHPTDKLIF.

This clone was seen a handful of times. J is TRDJ1 and V is TRDV1; TRDD2 might be the D (9 bases). Germline V gene data show CDR1 as TSWWSYY and CDR2 as QGS. CDR3 length equals 23 residues. Trimming removed 0 bases at V and 1 base at J, with 33 bases between. The chain's CDR3 is CALGELFMEPSYTTGGFTDKLIF. The DNA for the CDR3 is TGTGCTCTTGGGGAACTCTTCATGGAGCCTTCCTACACTACTGGGGGTTTCACCGATAAACTCATCTTT.

The J gene call is TRDJ1, but no V gene call exists; the table's D call, TRDD3, was not checked against the DNA. The CDR3 is 17 residues long. CDR3 protein: CALGEVVGIRYTDKLIF. As DNA, the CDR3 is TGTGCTCTTGGGGAAGTCGTGGGGATCCGGTACACCGATAAACTCATCTTT.

No V gene call is available, although the J gene is TRDJ1; the DNA was not compared with TRDD3, the D call given in the table. The CDR3 sequence is 20 residues long. CDR3 sequence reads: CALGDFPVLGDNLFTDKLIF. CDR3 DNA: TGTGCTCTTGGAGACTTCCCGGTACTGGGGGATAACTTGTTCACCGATAAACTCATCTTT.

This sequence joins TRDV1 and TRDJ1, with 8 bases identical to TRDD2. The CDR3 runs to 18 residues. The J segment lost 4 bases and the V segment lost 0 bases, leaving 13 bases of the junction unmatched. CDR1 and CDR2 from the germline V gene are TSWWSYY and QGS. CDR3 nucleotide sequence: TGTGCTCTTGGGGAACTTATAAGCCTTCCTAGGGAGGGCGATAAACTCATCTTT. Protein product: CALGELISLPREGDKLIF.

The chain recombines TRDV1 with TRDJ1, with 7 nucleotides matching TRDD2. Trimming removed 2 bases from V and 0 bases from J; junction bases left unmatched: 15. The CDR3 is 19 amino acids. Germline lookup yields CDR1 TSWWSYY and CDR2 QGS. The CDR3 reads CALGELEPSWAPYTDKLIF. The DNA of the CDR3 is TGTGCTCTTGGGGAATTAGAGCCTTCCTGGGCGCCGTACACCGATAAACTCATCTTT.

This clone was observed a handful of times. V gene TRDV1 combines with J gene TRDJ2, with 8 positions matching TRDD3. V lost 5 bases, J lost 8 bases, and 22 bases stayed unmatched. This CDR3 is 19 amino acids long. The germline V gene encodes CDR1 TSWWSYY and CDR2 QGS. CDR3 residues: CALGTPLGIRRKVLAQLFF. DNA of the CDR3: TGTGCTCTTGGGACTCCCCTAGGGATACGCAGAAAGGTCTTGGCACAACTCTTCTTT.

No V gene call was produced; the J gene was TRDJ1; TRDD3 is the table's D call and was not checked against the DNA. This CDR3 region has 26 residues. This chain's CDR3 is CALGELPSTGPWGIPVGEVYTDKLIF. The CDR3 DNA reads TGTGCTCTTGGGGAACTCCCGTCGACTGGGCCCTGGGGGATACCAGTAGGCGAAGTGTACACCGATAAACTCATCTTT.

The genes are TRDV1 and TRDJ1; the D gene is possibly TRDD3 (6 bases). V was clipped by 5 bases and J by 0 bases, with 25 bases between them. CDR1 and CDR2 (germline): TSWWSYY, QGS. The CDR3 sequence is 19 residues long. The CDR3 DNA is TGTGCTCTTGGGAAGGGGGCTCGTACGGGGGAGCAGTACACCGATAAACTCATCTTT. Its translation: CALGKGARTGEQYTDKLIF.

This clone turned up a few times. The genes are TRDV1 and TRDJ1; 7 nucleotides agree with TRDD3. The CDR3 length is 27 residues. V was clipped by 1 base and J by 4 bases; unmatched bases: 42. Looked up from germline, CDR1 is TSWWSYY and CDR2 is QGS. The CDR3 DNA is TGTGCTCTTGGGGAACCCGCCGCCCCGAAGTGGCTATTCGCACTAGGGGGATTGGAGTCAGTAAGCGATAAACTCATCTTT. Protein sequence: CALGEPAAPKWLFALGGLESVSDKLIF.